The T cell receptor (beta chain) under discussion was sequenced for a study of OX40 agonist ivuxolimab in advanced cancers. As for the study more broadly: Ivuxolimab was an agonistic, fully human IgG2 monoclonal antibody directed against OX40 (CD134), a costimulatory receptor. Intravenous ivuxolimab was administered to patients every 2 weeks at six dose levels: 0.01, 0.1, 0.3, 1.5, 3 and 10 mg/kg. Of the roughly 54 dose-escalation patients, hepatocellular carcinoma was present in about 19, melanoma in roughly 15, renal cell carcinoma in 9 and head and neck cancer in 9. In the dose-escalation cohort, 82.7% of patients were male, and the mean age was approximately 60 years, with a range of roughly 20 to 80. Patients were allowed to have had prior anti-PD-1, anti-PD-L1 or anti-CTLA-4 therapy, and 40% of the dose-escalation patients had previously received checkpoint inhibitors. Partial responses occurred in three dose-escalation patients: two with cutaneous melanoma and one with hepatocellular carcinoma. The purpose of peripheral TCRbeta sequencing was to test whether ivuxolimab changed TCR sequence diversity and led to clonal T-cell expansion. The paper reports the monotherapy dose-escalation portion (N of about 54 patients) of the phase I ivuxolimab trial.

For sequencing of the TCRbeta CDR3 region, genomic DNA was extracted from the sorted cells. TCRbeta CDR3 regions were sequenced using the immunoSEQ Assay. TCRdb limited this immuneACCESS table to in-frame rearrangements with V and J called. A share of clones is missing; checked studies link under half to unresolved V genes, and the rest is unexplained. Within this sample are 13,000 or so clones, with 70% to 85% of them counted one time only. Of the sample, around 33% falls within the top ten clones. Of note for this clone: It has no known antigen specificity. Base qualities are not provided; no much larger clone lies one nucleotide away.

The trial excluded patients who had a history of autoimmune disease or who were on systemic immunosuppression. Peripheral blood for TCR sequencing was collected from all dose cohorts at baseline, on cycle 4 day 1, and on cycle 7 day 1. Samples came from an open-label, multicenter, first-in-human phase I dose-escalation trial of ivuxolimab. The trial enrolled adults with locally advanced or metastatic head and neck squamous cell, hepatocellular, melanoma or renal cell carcinoma. CD4+ and CD8+ T cells were sorted separately from peripheral blood before TCR sequencing. From its cysteine to its phenylalanine, the CDR3 spans 15 amino acids. The entry retains the CDR3 DNA only, 45 bases that are in frame from base 1. Beyond this particular receptor, the publication reports: After ivuxolimab, more expanded clones were found on average in CD8+ T cells than in CD4+ T cells. Partial responders in the 0.1-3.0 mg/kg groups had among the lowest normalized peripheral clonal expansion, especially among CD8+ T cells. The antigen specificity of the peripheral T cells that underwent clonal expansion was not determined. At doses from 0.1 to 3.0 mg/kg, clonal expansion was seen in both CD4+ and CD8+ blood T cells between baseline and week 6. Low levels of normalized T-cell clonal expansion were also seen in some nonresponding patients.

The chain is made from TRBV7-5 and TRBJ2-3; TRBD2, the table's D call, was not compared with the DNA. TRBV7-5 is given as a pseudogene. The clonotype comes from an adult with an advanced solid tumor such as melanoma, head and neck, liver or kidney cancer. Source: CD4+ or CD8+ T cells sorted from blood, taken in a trial of the OX40 agonist ivuxolimab. The sequenced DNA: TGTGCCAGCAGCTTACTGGCTAGTTTAACAGATACGCAGTATTTT. This codes for CASSLLASLTDTQYF.